The clone carrying this TCR beta chain has more than one count but fewer than ten. Original methodology: Amplified reference gene primers provided the basis for estimating nucleated cell counts. The data were produced by immunoSEQ multiplex PCR, yet TCRdb's version contains in-frame clones alone and is incomplete. The DNA gave D and trimming, while V, J and clone size come from that table. Among tens of thousands of clones listed, about 80% were seen once. Germline CDR1 and CDR2: SGHVS and FNYEAQ. Trimming cost V 1 base and J 4 bases; bases outside gene matches: 9. This CDR3 region has 17 residues. The source of the sample is a study of blood T cell repertoires in COVID-19. In the study overall: Specimens from acute and convalescent COVID-19 originated in the United States, Italy and Spain. In each case, the material was cDNA or gDNA derived from T cells, B-cell-depleted T cells, or PBMCs.

Input material: peripheral blood. This chain joins TRBV7-6 and TRBJ2-1; TRBD1 aligns across 8 bases. This sequence originates from a woman in her sixties with acute or convalescent COVID-19. The DNA for the CDR3 is TGTGCCAGCAGCTTAGAGGTGGCAGGGGGCGCTTACAATGAGCAGTTCTTC. It yields the protein CASSLEVAGGAYNEQFF.